One sample yielded the 31 T cell receptor beta chains listed below, sequenced in a study of blood T cells in healthy people across ages. For the second PCR, which ran for 7 to 11 cycles, a sample-barcoded 5' primer and a J-beta primer mix were used. TCRdb itself ran the 5' RACE reads through MiXCR, one entry per CDR3 protein. Of more than 900,000 distinct CDR3 sequences in the sample, almost 25% were seen once. The same data also went into a second study, on T cells of mothers and their children.

Sequenced material: blood. The receptor set was obtained from a girl aged 2 to 9 in good health.

The sample holds a few counts of this clonotype. The chain links TRBV7-9 to TRBJ2-6; no clear D gene. The CDR3 runs to 15 residues. The germline V gene encodes CDR1 SEHNR and CDR2 FQNEAQ (reference sequence). Trimming took off 6 bases at V and 4 bases at J, with 13 bases between the two ends. CDR3 in DNA: TGTGCCAGCAGTTTCGCGGCGTCGGGGGCCAACGTCCTGACTTTC. It codes for CASSFAASGANVLTF.

On this clonotype itself: The junction departs from the called germline gene at one end, perhaps through a read error. The J gene is TRBJ2-7, the V gene TRBV2; D gene unclear. Germline lookup yields CDR1 SNHLY and CDR2 FYNNEI. The CDR3 consists of 12 residues. CDR3 amino acids: CASSDRTALPLF. In DNA, the CDR3 is TGTGCCAGCAGTGATCGTACCGCTCTCCCCCTGTTC.

The genes are TRBV11-3 and TRBJ2-1; no clear D. The J call may be incorrect, as the DNA end agrees better with TRBJ2-5. Germline V gives CDR1 SGHNT, CDR2 YENEEA. The CDR3 length is 15 residues. The CDR3, as DNA: TGTGCCAGCAGCTTAGTCCTCGAGATCTTAGAGACCCAGTACTTC. Protein product: CASSLVLEILETQYF.

Only a few counts were recorded for this clonotype. The chain uses TRBV7-9 and TRBJ2-5, with D unclear. Germline CDR1 reads SEHNR; CDR2 reads FQNEAQ (reference sequence). CDR3 size: 17 residues. The V and J ends lost 1 base and 5 bases respectively, with 20 bases between them. The CDR3 nucleotides are TGTGCCAGCAGCTTAGTTTCAGTGACACCGCCCGGGGAGACCCAGTACTTC. The encoded protein is CASSLVSVTPPGETQYF.

The chain uses TRBV6-5 and TRBJ2-1; 8 bases are a match to TRBD1. The CDR3 has 14 residues. The germline gives CDR1 MNHEY, CDR2 SVGAGI. The V and J ends lost 6 bases and 4 bases, in that order; junction bases with no gene match: 5. The CDR3 DNA sequence: TGTGCCAGCAGATTCGGGACAGGTTACAATGAGCAGTTCTTC. Translated: CASRFGTGYNEQFF.

The chain uses TRBV6-7 and TRBJ2-3; maybe TRBD2 (5 bases). TRBV6-7 is identified as an open reading frame with a role that is uncertain. V lost 0 bases, J lost 8 bases, and 18 bases lay in between. The CDR3 contains 16 residues. CDR3 nucleotide sequence: TGTGCCAGCAGTTACTCGACCCCGTTGGACGGAGGTACGCAGTATTTT. This encodes CASSYSTPLDGGTQYF.

The chain couples TRBV7-9 to TRBJ2-1, with D unresolved. Trimming stripped 6 bases from V and 9 bases from J, with 9 bases between. Per germline, CDR1 SEHNR and CDR2 FQNEAQ (reference sequence). The CDR3 is 11 amino acids. CDR3 bases: TGTGCCAGCAGTCATCCCCCTGAGCAGTTCTTC. As protein: CASSHPPEQFF.

This clonotype was counted many times. This sequence joins TRBV10-3 and TRBJ1-4, with D uncertain. Germline assignment: CDR1 ENHRY and CDR2 SYGVKD. This CDR3 region has 12 residues. Trimming cost V 10 bases and J 8 bases, with 14 bases left between them. CDR3 DNA: TGTGCCACCGGGAGGGATGGAGAAAAACTGTTTTTT. Its protein product is CATGRDGEKLFF.

CDR3 coding DNA: TGTGCCAGCAGCTTACAGACAGGGACCGCTGAGACCCAGTACTTC. This sequence encodes CASSLQTGTAETQYF. The chain joins TRBV7-9 to TRBJ2-5; TRBD1 matches 7 bases. Trimming took 2 bases from V and 5 from J; bases not matched to a gene: 8. This CDR3 has 15 residues. Germline values: CDR1 SEHNR, CDR2 FQNEAQ (reference sequence).

This clonotype was seen a few times. CDR3 DNA: TGCAGCGTTGAAGATCTAGAGGTAGAGCAGTTCTTC. Translated: CSVEDLEVEQFF. The chain is built from TRBV29-1 and TRBJ2-1; D ambiguous. Germline V gene lookup returns CDR1 SQVTM and CDR2 ANQGSEA. CDR3 length: 12 residues. The V gene lost 0 bases and the J gene lost 10 bases, with 10 bases spanning the gap.

The chain joins TRBV12-3 or TRBV12-4 to TRBJ2-7; the D is unclear. V gave up 7 bases and J gave up 2 bases, with 15 bases separating them. CDR3 length: 14 amino acids. The CDR3 protein is CASTHNSQTYEQYF. CDR3 DNA: TGTGCCAGCACACACAATAGTCAGACCTACGAGCAGTACTTC.

This clonotype was detected only once. J is TRBJ2-5 and V is TRBV5-1, with unresolved D. The CDR3 has 15 residues. The germline gives CDR1 SGHRS, CDR2 YFSETQ. V dropped 0 bases and J dropped 4 bases, with 13 bases sitting between them. CDR3 coding DNA: TGCGCCAGCAGCTTGGATTCGGCGATGCGAGAGACCCAGTACTTC. Encoded protein: CASSLDSAMRETQYF.

V gene TRBV2 combines with J gene TRBJ2-5; the D gene could be TRBD1 or TRBD2 (8 bases each). This CDR3 contains 16 residues. The V and J ends lost 1 base and 4 bases respectively, with 16 bases between them. Germline CDR1 and CDR2: SNHLY and FYNNEI. This CDR3 reads CASSEGDRGLGETQYF. The CDR3 DNA reads as TGTGCCAGCAGTGAAGGTGACAGGGGACTAGGAGAGACCCAGTACTTC. Full variable domain (outside the CDR3, taken from reference TRBV2 and TRBJ2-5): EPEVTQTPSHQVTQMGQEVILRCVPISNHLYFYWYRQILGQKVEFLVSFYNNEISEKSEIFDDQFSVERPDGSNFTLKIRSTKLEDSAMYFCASSEGDRGLGETQYFGPGTRLLVL.

V and J are TRBV29-1 and TRBJ2-7, with D hard to call. This CDR3 is 15 amino acids long. V lost 1 base to trimming and J lost 2 bases, with 15 bases between them. Per the germline V gene, CDR1 is SQVTM and CDR2 is ANQGSEA. The CDR3 bases are TGCAGCGTTGAAGCCCGCCAGGAAAACACCTACGAGCAGTACTTC. Its translation is CSVEARQENTYEQYF.

The chain recombines TRBV7-6 with TRBJ2-5; the match to TRBD2 covers 13 bases. The CDR3 runs 16 residues. Germline lookup yields CDR1 SGHVS and CDR2 FNYEAQ. Trimming cost V 5 bases and J 3 bases; bases outside gene matches: 6. The CDR3 region is CASSPGLAGVKETQYF. In DNA, the CDR3 is TGTGCCAGCAGCCCCGGACTAGCGGGAGTTAAAGAGACCCAGTACTTC.

The chain is built from TRBV9 and TRBJ2-7; the D gene is possibly TRBD2 (5 bases). Trimming pared 4 bases from V and 0 bases from J, leaving 14 bases between. The CDR3 covers 15 residues. Germline values: CDR1 SGDLS, CDR2 YYNGEE. CDR3 sequence: CASSSGSKSSYEQYF. The DNA for the CDR3 is TGTGCCAGCAGCTCGGGGTCTAAGAGCTCCTACGAGCAGTACTTC.

CDR3 nucleotides: TGTGCCAGCAGTTACTTCACAACTCCGGGAGTTATAGATACGCAGTATTTT. Amino acid sequence: CASSYFTTPGVIDTQYF. The chain carries TRBV6-2 or TRBV6-3 and TRBJ2-3; tentatively, D is TRBD2 (6 bases). The V end lost 1 base, the J end lost 5 bases, and 19 bases lay between the germline ends. The CDR3 contains 17 residues. Germline loops: CDR1 MNHEY, CDR2 SVGEGT.

This clonotype appeared a few times. This rearrangement joins TRBV11-2 to TRBJ2-4; D gene unclear. Germline V gene data show CDR1 as SGHAT and CDR2 as FQNNGV. The V end was cut by 1 base, the J end by 3 bases, with 7 bases between. This CDR3 region has 14 residues. CDR3 nucleotides: TGTGCCAGCAGCTTAGTAGTGGGCAAAAACATTCAGTACTTC. This translates into CASSLVVGKNIQYF. The complete variable domain, with remaining parts taken from reference TRBV11-2 and TRBJ2-4, reads EAGVAQSPRYKIIEKRQSVAFWCNPISGHATLYWYQQILGQGPKLLIQFQNNGVVDDSQLPKDRFSAERLKGVDSTLKIQPAKLEDSAVYLCASSLVVGKNIQYFGAGTRLSVL.

The chain couples TRBV4-2 to TRBJ1-1; D unclear. Germline assignment: CDR1 LGHNA and CDR2 YNFKEQ. This CDR3 contains 16 residues. V was shortened by 4 bases and J by 0 bases, with 15 bases between the two germline ends. DNA for the CDR3: TGTGCCAGCAGCCCCGAAGGAGGGATTGTGAACACTGAAGCTTTCTTT. Translation: CASSPEGGIVNTEAFF.

The V gene is TRBV29-1, the J gene TRBJ2-2; possible D gene TRBD2, 6 bases. The CDR3 runs to 13 residues. Trimming cost V 7 bases and J 3 bases, with 12 bases left between them. Germline CDR1 SQVTM, CDR2 ANQGSEA. The CDR3 DNA reads as TGCAGCGGGGCGGGACGCCACACCGGGGAGCTGTTTTTT. The encoded protein is CSGAGRHTGELFF.

The genes are TRBV7-2 and TRBJ2-3, with a tentative D call TRBD2 (7 bases). Per the germline V gene, CDR1 is SGHTA and CDR2 is FQGNSA. The CDR3 spans 17 residues. The V gene lost 6 bases and the J gene lost 3 bases, with 22 bases spanning the gap. The CDR3 sequence is CASSPSGWGGITDTQYF. As DNA, the CDR3 is TGTGCCAGCAGTCCAAGTGGGTGGGGGGGCATTACAGATACGCAGTATTTT.

This clonotype was seen only once. CDR3 DNA: TGCGCCCGGGAGGGCGAGGCGGAAAACTACCAAGAGACCCAGTACTTC. It encodes CAREGEAENYQETQYF. The J gene is TRBJ2-5, the V gene TRBV5-1, with 8 bases lining up with TRBD2. The germline V gene has CDR1 SGHRS and CDR2 YFSETQ. V shed 10 bases, J shed 0 bases, and the junction held 14 bases outside the gene matches. This CDR3 is built from 16 residues.

This clonotype has a handful of counts. The genes are TRBV27 and TRBJ1-2; the D is unclear. There are 14 residues in the CDR3. The germline V gene encodes CDR1 MNHEY and CDR2 SMNVEV (reference sequence). V was pared by 0 bases and J by 5 bases, with 10 bases between. CDR3 residues: CASSLSPPGYGYTF. The CDR3, as DNA: TGTGCCAGCAGTTTATCGCCTCCGGGGTATGGCTACACCTTC.

This CDR3 reads CSVSSGGWSEQYF. CDR3 coding DNA: TGCAGTGTTTCTAGCGGAGGGTGGTCCGAGCAGTACTTC. The rearrangement links TRBV20-1 to TRBJ2-7, with TRBD2 matching 7 bases. Germline CDR1 reads DFQATT; CDR2 reads SNEGSKA (reference sequence). After removal of 7 bases from V and 6 bases from J, the junction contained 12 bases not matched to a gene. This CDR3 spans 13 amino acids.

A few counts support this clonotype. This sequence joins TRBV6-1 and TRBJ1-5; D not resolved. The CDR3 is 13 amino acids. Germline V CDR1 and CDR2: MNHNS, SASEGT. V lost 4 bases and J 3 bases, leaving 7 bases between the germline ends. The DNA for the CDR3 is TGTGCCAGCAGTGTGCAGTTCAATCAGCCCCAGCATTTT. Residues: CASSVQFNQPQHF.

There are a few counts of this clonotype. The chain joins TRBV12-3 or TRBV12-4 to TRBJ2-6; 7 bases agree with TRBD1. The CDR3 has 18 amino acids. Germline trimming cut 6 bases from V and 0 bases from J; bases unmatched to any gene: 11. CDR3 loop: CASRESGTASSGANVLTF. The DNA of the CDR3 is TGTGCCAGCAGAGAATCCGGGACAGCGAGCTCTGGGGCCAACGTCCTGACTTTC.

Many counts were recorded for this clonotype. The J gene is TRBJ1-4, the V gene TRBV29-1; D is ambiguous. Trimming stripped 7 bases from V and 8 bases from J, with 17 bases between. CDR1 SQVTM and CDR2 ANQGSEA come from the germline V gene. CDR3 length: 13 amino acids. In DNA, the CDR3 is TGCAGCGCCCTAGGAGACGGATTGGAAAAACTGTTTTTT. Protein product: CSALGDGLEKLFF.

This clonotype turned up a few times. The chain recombines TRBV6-4 with TRBJ2-7; D gene ambiguous. The CDR3 runs to 15 residues. Germline assignment: CDR1 MRHNA and CDR2 SNTAGT. The ends were cut back, 0 bases at V and 5 bases at J, with 14 bases in the middle. This CDR3 reads CASSDSVGKGNEQYF. CDR3 DNA: TGTGCCAGCAGTGACTCAGTAGGAAAGGGTAACGAGCAGTACTTC.

This clonotype has a handful of counts. The chain joins TRBV3-1 to TRBJ2-1; D is uncertain. This CDR3 spans 13 amino acids. CDR1 LGHDT and CDR2 YNNKEL come from the germline V gene (reference sequence). V was trimmed by 5 bases and J by 9 bases, leaving 14 bases between them. CDR3 region: CASSSRLEGEQFF. The DNA of the CDR3 is TGTGCCAGCAGCTCCCGACTGGAAGGTGAGCAGTTCTTC.

The rearrangement uses TRBV4-3 and TRBJ1-5; no definite D call. Germline-derived CDR1 and CDR2 are LGHNA and YSLEER. V lost 3 bases to trimming and J lost 8 bases, with 11 bases between them. CDR3 length: 13 residues. DNA of the CDR3: TGCGCCAGCAGCCATTTTGTTTTCGAGCCCCAGCATTTT. As protein: CASSHFVFEPQHF.

This sequence joins TRBV18 and TRBJ2-5; no firm D call. V lost 3 bases and J 6 bases, leaving 8 bases between the germline ends. Germline lookup yields CDR1 KGHSH and CDR2 LQKENI. The length of the CDR3 is 12 residues. This CDR3 is CASSPLSQTQYF. DNA of the CDR3: TGTGCCAGCTCACCCCTCAGCCAGACCCAGTACTTC. Supplemented by reference TRBV18 and TRBJ2-5, the full variable domain reads NAGVMQNPRHLVRRRGQEARLRCSPMKGHSHVYWYRQLPEEGLKFMVYLQKENIIDESGMPKERFSAEFPKEGPSILRIQQVVRGDSAAYFCASSPLSQTQYFGPGTRLLVL.